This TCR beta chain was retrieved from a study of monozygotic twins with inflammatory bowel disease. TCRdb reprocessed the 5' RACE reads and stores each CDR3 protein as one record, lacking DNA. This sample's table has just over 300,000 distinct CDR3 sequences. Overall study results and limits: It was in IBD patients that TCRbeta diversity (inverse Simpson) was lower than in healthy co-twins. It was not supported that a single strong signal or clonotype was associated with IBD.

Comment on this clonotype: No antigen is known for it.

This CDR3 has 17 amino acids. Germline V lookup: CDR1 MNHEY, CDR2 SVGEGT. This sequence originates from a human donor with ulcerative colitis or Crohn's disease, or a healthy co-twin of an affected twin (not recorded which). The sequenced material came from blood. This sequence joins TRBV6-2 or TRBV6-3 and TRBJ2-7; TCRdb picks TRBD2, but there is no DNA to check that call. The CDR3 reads CASSYLRTSGASYEQYF.